This T cell receptor (beta chain) derives from a study of control samples from healthy donors and cancer patients. V was clipped by 5 bases and J by 5 bases; unmatched bases: 12. CDR1 SEHNR and CDR2 FQNEAQ come from the germline V gene (reference sequence). The CDR3 runs to 16 residues. This clone has only a few counts. The method was immunoSEQ multiplex PCR; TCRdb's version includes in-frame clones alone and lacks a portion of them. The table has 110,000 or so clones, roughly four fifths seen once. What was sequenced was blood. The chain is built from TRBV7-9 and TRBJ2-5; TRBD1 matches 9 bases. This clonotype was sampled from a woman in her fifties or sixties in good health. In DNA form, the CDR3 reads TGTGCCAGCAGCCAGGGGGGACAGGGTTTCGAGGAGACCCAGTACTTC. Translation: CASSQGGQGFEETQYF.